These 21 T cell receptor beta chains were sequenced from one sample in a study of early T cells in non-severe SARS-CoV-2 infection. TCRdb processed the 5' RACE reads anew with MiXCR; each CDR3 protein has one entry. The table shows 120,000 or so distinct CDR3 sequences, with 10% to 15% occurring only once. Sequenced here: whole blood, sampled at baseline. These TCRs come from an adult who was a healthcare worker with PCR-confirmed SARS-CoV-2 infection or an uninfected control (not recorded which).

The table lists this clonotype with a few counts. The chain couples TRBV20-1 to TRBJ2-1; 13 bases fit TRBD2. Germline V gives CDR1 DFQATT, CDR2 SNEGSKA (reference sequence). The CDR3 is made up of 14 amino acids. V shed 5 bases, J shed 8 bases, and the junction held 6 bases outside the gene matches. The CDR3 DNA reads TGCAGTGCTGAGACTAGCGGGAGGCCAGATGAGCAGTTCTTC. Translating it yields CSAETSGRPDEQFF.

The chain joins TRBV24-1 to TRBJ2-3; unclear D gene. The germline CDR1 and CDR2 sequences are KGHDR and SFDVKD. CDR3 length: 16 amino acids. Trimming left V 3 bases short and J 2 bases short, with 14 bases between. The CDR3 DNA is TGTGCCACCAGTGATGCCTCCGGCAAGAACACAGATACGCAGTATTTT. This encodes CATSDASGKNTDTQYF.

This clonotype showed up just a few times. V is TRBV7-2 and J is TRBJ2-3; TRBD1 might be the D (6 bases). V gave up 5 bases and J gave up 0 bases, with 9 bases separating them. The germline V gene has CDR1 SGHTA and CDR2 FQGNSA. This CDR3 has 14 amino acids. The CDR3: CASSPGVSTDTQYF. In DNA, the CDR3 is TGTGCCAGCAGCCCAGGGGTGAGCACAGATACGCAGTATTTT.

A few counts support this clonotype. The chain has TRBV28 and TRBJ1-4; 11 nucleotides align to TRBD1. Germline V gene sequence: CDR1 MDHEN, CDR2 SYDVKM. V was clipped by 5 bases and J by 8 bases; unmatched bases: 7. The length of the CDR3 is 15 residues. The CDR3 loop reads CASSPQGTGGEKLFF. DNA for the CDR3: TGTGCCAGCAGTCCGCAGGGGACAGGGGGAGAAAAACTGTTTTTT.

This clonotype was detected a few times. The chain employs TRBV2 and TRBJ1-1; D gene ambiguous. The CDR3 totals 13 residues. Germline lookup yields CDR1 SNHLY and CDR2 FYNNEI. V lost 7 bases to trimming and J lost 1 base, with 10 bases between them. Here the CDR3 reads CASIEDGNTEAFF. DNA of the CDR3: TGTGCCAGCATCGAGGACGGGAACACTGAAGCTTTCTTT.

This clonotype was picked up many times. The CDR3 region is CASSLRGRGYEQYF. The CDR3 bases are TGTGCCAGCAGTTTGCGAGGGAGGGGGTACGAGCAGTACTTC. The chain couples TRBV12-3 or TRBV12-4 to TRBJ2-7; D is perhaps TRBD2 (7 bases). The CDR3 loop spans 14 amino acids. V was pared by 3 bases and J by 4 bases, with 13 bases between.

The V call is TRBV2, the J call TRBJ1-4; D gene unclear. Looked up from germline, CDR1 is SNHLY and CDR2 is FYNNEI. The germline V and J ends were trimmed by 6 bases and 4 bases, with 15 bases remaining between them. CDR3 length: 15 amino acids. CDR3 bases: TGTGCCAGCAGCCCCCCACCGTGGGGTAATGAAAAACTGTTTTTT. Protein product: CASSPPPWGNEKLFF.

The chain carries TRBV20-1 and TRBJ2-2; 9 bases are a match to TRBD2. The V gene end was trimmed by 3 bases and the J gene end by 7 bases; junction bases not matched to a gene: 12. CDR3 length equals 16 residues. CDR1 and CDR2 from the germline V gene are DFQATT and SNEGSKA (reference sequence). The DNA for the CDR3 is TGCAGTGCTAGGGGGGTTACTAGCGGGTTCGACGGGGAGCTGTTTTTT. Protein: CSARGVTSGFDGELFF.

This chain connects TRBV4-1 to TRBJ2-7; 9 bases are shared with TRBD1. CDR1 and CDR2 (germline): MGHRA, YSYEKL. The CDR3 is made up of 17 amino acids. The trim removed 1 base at V and 4 bases at J, leaving 11 bases unmatched. CDR3 amino acids: CASSQVSGTGSQYEQYF. DNA of the CDR3: TGCGCCAGCAGCCAAGTGTCCGGGACAGGGTCGCAATACGAGCAGTACTTC.

V gene TRBV28 combines with J gene TRBJ2-7; no firm D call. The CDR3 runs 15 residues. CDR1 is MDHEN and CDR2 is SYDVKM in the germline V gene. Trimming left V 4 bases short and J 5 bases short, with 18 bases between. CDR3 sequence: CASSSSGRASNEQYF. In DNA, the CDR3 is TGTGCCAGCAGTTCCTCCGGCCGGGCTTCCAACGAGCAGTACTTC.

This clonotype was counted only a few times. The J gene is TRBJ2-7, the V gene TRBV27; D remains ambiguous. The germline V and J ends were trimmed by 6 bases and 0 bases, with 6 bases remaining between them. CDR3 length: 12 amino acids. CDR1 and CDR2 (germline): MNHEY, SMNVEV (reference sequence). Written as DNA, the CDR3 is TGTGCCAGCAGCTACGCCTCCTACGAGCAGTACTTC. It translates to CASSYASYEQYF.

The DNA for the CDR3 is TGTGCCATCAGTGTACGGGAGGGCCGTTACGAGCAGTACTTC. Translating gives CAISVREGRYEQYF. The rearrangement uses TRBV10-3 and TRBJ2-7; TRBD2 agrees at 8 bases. Looked up from germline, CDR1 is ENHRY and CDR2 is SYGVKD. The J segment lost 4 bases and the V segment lost 4 bases, leaving 6 bases of the junction unmatched. This CDR3 comprises 14 residues.

This clonotype has ten or more counts. The CDR3 reads CASKGLTGPGGYTF. CDR3 in DNA: TGTGCCAGCAAGGGCCTGACAGGGCCGGGGGGCTACACCTTC. The genes are TRBV2 and TRBJ1-2, with 7 bases aligning to TRBD1. The V gene's germline CDR1 is SNHLY and CDR2 FYNNEI. The length of the CDR3 is 14 residues. The V and J ends lost 7 bases and 8 bases, in that order; junction bases with no gene match: 13.

This clonotype has ten or more counts. This chain uses TRBV7-2 with TRBJ1-2; D ambiguous. The CDR3 runs 13 residues. V was pared by 3 bases and J by 2 bases, with 7 bases between. Germline assignment: CDR1 SGHTA and CDR2 FQGNSA. CDR3 region: CASSLSTNYGYTF. CDR3 nucleotides: TGTGCCAGCAGCTTGTCTACAAACTATGGCTACACCTTC.

J is TRBJ1-6 and V is TRBV6-5, with D unresolved. CDR3 length: 14 amino acids. Per the germline V gene, CDR1 is MNHEY and CDR2 is SVGAGI. V was trimmed by 6 bases and J by 5 bases, leaving 11 bases between them. The CDR3 nucleotides are TGTGCCAGCAGCCCCCGGGATCATAATTCACCCCTCCACTTT. Amino acid sequence: CASSPRDHNSPLHF.

This clonotype was counted only a few times. The rearrangement uses TRBV28 and TRBJ2-1; the match to TRBD2 covers 11 bases. CDR3 length: 15 amino acids. Trimming removed 7 bases from V and 8 bases from J; junction bases left unmatched: 10. Germline CDR1 MDHEN, CDR2 SYDVKM. CDR3: CASTVLSGRVDEQFF. For the CDR3, the DNA is TGTGCCAGCACCGTCCTTAGCGGGAGGGTCGATGAGCAGTTCTTC.

The chain uses TRBV29-1 and TRBJ2-2; TRBD2 matches at 10 bases. Trimming at V came to 2 bases and at J to 1 base, leaving 7 bases not matched to a gene. Germline values: CDR1 SQVTM, CDR2 ANQGSEA. CDR3 length equals 17 residues. The CDR3 nucleotides are TGCAGCGTTGAATGGCTAGCGGGAGAGGGGAACACCGGGGAGCTGTTTTTT. Its translation: CSVEWLAGEGNTGELFF.

In this sample, this clonotype turned up many times. The V call is TRBV7-9, the J call TRBJ2-3; TRBD1 matches at 8 bases. CDR3 length equals 13 residues. V lost 10 bases, J lost 6 bases, and 9 bases stayed unmatched. CDR1 and CDR2 from the germline V gene are SEHNR and FQNEAQ (reference sequence). The CDR3 bases are TGTGCCATCAGGGGGCCCGAAACGGATACGCAGTATTTT. Translating gives CAIRGPETDTQYF.

This chain joins TRBV12-3 or TRBV12-4 and TRBJ2-3, with 10 bases matching TRBD2. There are 17 residues in the CDR3. The J segment lost 0 bases and the V segment lost 6 bases, leaving 9 bases of the junction unmatched. The CDR3 coding sequence is TGTGCCAGCAGGACCGGGACTAGCGCTTCTAGCACAGATACGCAGTATTTT. This translates into CASRTGTSASSTDTQYF.

This clonotype was detected only a few times. V is TRBV9 and J is TRBJ2-7, with unresolved D. V was shortened by 0 bases and J by 6 bases, with 10 bases between the two germline ends. This CDR3 has 13 residues. Per germline, CDR1 SGDLS and CDR2 YYNGEE. DNA for the CDR3: TGTGCCAGCAGCGTAGCCAGCGCCTTCGAGCAGTACTTC. Protein sequence: CASSVASAFEQYF.

This clonotype has more than one count but fewer than ten. The rearrangement joins TRBV11-2 to TRBJ2-6; D is undetermined. The CDR3 consists of 14 residues. Germline CDR1 is SGHAT and CDR2 is FQNNGV. Trimming cost V 9 bases and J 0 bases, with 9 bases left between them. CDR3 sequence (DNA): TGTGCCAGTCTAATCACCTCTGGGGCCAACGTCCTGACTTTC. Its protein product is CASLITSGANVLTF. Based on the CDR3 plus reference TRBV11-2 and TRBJ2-6, the full variable domain is EAGVAQSPRYKIIEKRQSVAFWCNPISGHATLYWYQQILGQGPKLLIQFQNNGVVDDSQLPKDRFSAERLKGVDSTLKIQPAKLEDSAVYLCASLITSGANVLTFGAGSRLTVL.